This TCR beta chain stems from a study of T cell repertoires in cytomegalovirus infection. About the study: TCR beta signatures that were public indicated CMV infection and matching HLA type. Study-wide findings and caveats: Dominating the ex vivo response were HLA-C-restricted CMV-specific TCR beta clonotypes. Frequencies of public TCR beta families were cumulated, and this identified carriers of CMV plus the relevant HLA.

This clonotype occurred many times. The antigen remains undetermined. V was trimmed by 0 bases and J by 1 base, leaving 21 bases between them. This CDR3 is built from 19 residues. Germline V gene data show CDR1 as MGHRA and CDR2 as YSYEKL. One entry per CDR3 protein, called by TCRdb with MiXCR from the reads. Of a few hundred thousand distinct CDR3 sequences in the sample, over 7.5% were seen once. The chain carries TRBV4-1 and TRBJ1-1; TRBD1 is a possible D gene (5 bases). The sample comprised PBMCs. The sequence was collected from a human donor in good health (CMV status not recorded). Some clones in this sample may be carry-over from other donors' samples. The CDR3: CASSQDRGHGVGRNTEAFF. As DNA, the CDR3 is TGCGCCAGCAGCCAAGATCGAGGACACGGGGTGGGGAGGAACACTGAAGCTTTCTTT.